The 26 T cell receptor beta chains reported below all come from one sample, sequenced in a study of blood T cell repertoires in COVID-19. Method: immunoSEQ multiplex PCR; TCRdb's copy keeps in-frame clones and lacks some. The table shows about 280,000 clones, with 85% occurring only once. What was sequenced was PBMCs or T cells enriched from blood (not recorded which). These receptors all come from a woman aged 50 to 60 who had recovered from COVID-19.

The rearrangement uses TRBV7-9 and TRBJ2-2, with TRBD1 identical over 7 bases. The CDR3 is made up of 16 amino acids. The ends lost 6 bases at V and 6 bases at J; junction bases unmatched: 13. Looked up from germline, CDR1 is SEHNR and CDR2 is FQNEAQ (reference sequence). The CDR3 DNA is TGTGCCAGCAGACCCACCGACAGGGCTCTGGCCGGGGAGCTGTTTTTT. Its translation is CASRPTDRALAGELFF.

The rearrangement links TRBV27 to TRBJ2-2; tentative D call: TRBD2 (6 bases). Germline V CDR1 and CDR2: MNHEY, SMNVEV (reference sequence). This CDR3 region has 13 residues. The V and J ends lost 10 bases and 0 bases respectively, with 9 bases between them. CDR3 protein: CAIGGPNTGELFF. DNA of the CDR3: TGTGCCATCGGGGGACCGAACACCGGGGAGCTGTTTTTT.

The chain joins TRBV4-1 to TRBJ1-1; a weak D match, TRBD1 (5 bases). Trimming shortened V by 6 bases and J by 11 bases, and 19 bases separated the two germline ends. Germline CDR1 is MGHRA and CDR2 is YSYEKL. The CDR3 has 13 amino acids. In DNA form, the CDR3 reads TGCGCCAGCAGTCCCGGGACTATTGGTTGGGCTTTCTTT. It yields the protein CASSPGTIGWAFF.

A few counts support this clone. The chain combines TRBV4-1 with TRBJ1-4, with 10 bases matching TRBD1. Looked up from germline, CDR1 is MGHRA and CDR2 is YSYEKL. The CDR3 contains 16 residues. Trimming cost V 1 base and J 7 bases; bases outside gene matches: 6. CDR3 nucleotides: TGCGCCAGCAGCCAAGGGACAGGGGGGGATGGTGAAAAACTGTTTTTT. It translates to CASSQGTGGDGEKLFF.

In DNA form, the CDR3 reads TGTGCCAGCAGCGTTCTAGCGGGAGCGTCGGAGCAGTACTTC. Translating it yields CASSVLAGASEQYF. The chain combines TRBV7-2 with TRBJ2-7; 10 positions agree with TRBD2. V lost 5 bases to trimming and J lost 7 bases; unmatched junction nucleotides: 8. Germline-derived CDR1 and CDR2 are SGHTA and FQGNSA. CDR3 length: 14 amino acids.

The chain is built from TRBV4-2 and TRBJ2-7; D remains ambiguous. The CDR3 runs to 16 residues. Germline CDR1 LGHNA, CDR2 YNFKEQ. Deletions cut 0 bases from V and 4 bases from J, with 16 bases between. The CDR3: CASSQDEGSEVYEQYF. The CDR3 DNA is TGTGCCAGCAGCCAAGATGAAGGTTCCGAGGTTTACGAGCAGTACTTC.

The chain recombines TRBV6-5 with TRBJ1-6, with 7 bases matching TRBD1. V dropped 8 bases and J dropped 7; count of bases not matched to a gene: 8. Germline lookup yields CDR1 MNHEY and CDR2 SVGAGI. There are 14 residues in the CDR3. In DNA, the CDR3 is TGTGCCAGCGGACAGGAATTCGCGAATTCACCCCTCCACTTT. This codes for CASGQEFANSPLHF.

The CDR3 protein is CASSAQGAMPSHTGELFF. DNA of the CDR3: TGTGCCAGCAGCGCGCAGGGGGCGATGCCCTCCCACACCGGGGAGCTGTTTTTT. V and J are TRBV9 and TRBJ2-2; 8 nucleotides align to TRBD1. V lost 3 bases to trimming and J lost 3 bases; unmatched junction nucleotides: 13. The CDR3 runs to 18 residues. CDR1 SGDLS and CDR2 YYNGEE come from the germline V gene.

This clone was found a few times. V gene TRBV7-9 combines with J gene TRBJ2-1; TRBD1 aligns across 7 bases. From germline, CDR1 is SEHNR and CDR2 FQNEAQ (reference sequence). The CDR3 consists of 15 residues. V shed 1 base, J shed 0 bases, and the junction held 0 bases outside the gene matches. CDR3 nucleotide sequence: TGTGCCAGCAGCTTAGGGGACAGCTCCTACAATGAGCAGTTCTTC. Translation: CASSLGDSSYNEQFF.

This chain's CDR3 is CASSLGGQGAGAFF. CDR3 DNA: TGTGCCAGCAGCTTAGGGGGACAGGGGGCTGGAGCTTTCTTT. This sequence joins TRBV11-2 and TRBJ1-1; 12 nucleotides align to TRBD1. The junction had 4 bases not matched to a gene; V was cut back by 1 base and J by 10 bases. Germline loops: CDR1 SGHAT, CDR2 FQNNGV. The CDR3 length is 14 residues. The variable domain in full, completed from reference TRBV11-2 and TRBJ1-1, reads EAGVAQSPRYKIIEKRQSVAFWCNPISGHATLYWYQQILGQGPKLLIQFQNNGVVDDSQLPKDRFSAERLKGVDSTLKIQPAKLEDSAVYLCASSLGGQGAGAFFGQGTRLTVV.

This clone was recorded a few times. V gene TRBV6-5 combines with J gene TRBJ2-1; D not resolved. Trimming pared 0 bases from V and 0 bases from J, leaving 6 bases between. Germline V lookup: CDR1 MNHEY, CDR2 SVGAGI. The CDR3 has 15 residues. CDR3 sequence (DNA): TGTGCCAGCAGTTACTCGAGACTCTCCTACAATGAGCAGTTCTTC. It encodes CASSYSRLSYNEQFF.

This chain uses TRBV19 with TRBJ1-3; D unclear. The CDR3 runs 15 residues. V dropped 7 bases and J dropped 0 bases, with 13 bases sitting between them. The V gene's germline CDR1 is LNHDA and CDR2 SQIVND (reference sequence). CDR3 bases: TGTGCCAGTATCTCACAGCCTTCCTCTGGAAACACCATATATTTT. Translation gives CASISQPSSGNTIYF. The complete variable domain, with remaining parts taken from reference TRBV19 and TRBJ1-3, reads DGGITQSPKYLFRKEGQNVTLSCEQNLNHDAMYWYRQDPGQGLRLIYYSQIVNDFQKGDIAEGYSVSREKKESFPLTVTSAQKNPTAFYLCASISQPSSGNTIYFGEGSWLTVV.

The chain couples TRBV2 to TRBJ1-4; D ambiguous. CDR3 length: 16 residues. V dropped 6 bases and J dropped 4 bases, with 18 bases sitting between them. In germline, CDR1 is SNHLY, CDR2 FYNNEI. This chain's CDR3 is CASRTGSLLHNEKLFF. The CDR3, as DNA: TGTGCCAGCAGAACCGGGAGTCTACTTCATAATGAAAAACTGTTTTTT.

This clone was recorded once. The chain recombines TRBV7-9 with TRBJ2-7, with unresolved D. V was trimmed by 4 bases and J by 4 bases, leaving 5 bases between them. This CDR3 is 11 amino acids long. Looked up from germline, CDR1 is SEHNR and CDR2 is FQNEAQ (reference sequence). The CDR3 nucleotides are TGTGCCAGCAGCTCACAATACGAGCAGTACTTC. This sequence encodes CASSSQYEQYF.

About this clone: Other nucleotide sequences in the sample specify the same CDR3. The rearrangement links TRBV5-4 to TRBJ1-2, with 8 bases lining up with TRBD1. The CDR3 sequence is 14 residues long. Trimming removed 2 bases from V and 5 bases from J; junction bases left unmatched: 5. The V gene's germline CDR1 is SGHNT and CDR2 YYREEE (reference sequence). The CDR3 nucleotides read TGTGCCAGCAGCTTAGGACAGGGCGCGTATGGCTACACCTTC. It yields the protein CASSLGQGAYGYTF.

The chain uses TRBV19 and TRBJ2-3; 14 positions match TRBD2. This CDR3 is 17 amino acids long. Germline V gene sequence: CDR1 LNHDA, CDR2 SQIVND (reference sequence). V gave up 8 bases and J gave up 1 base; unmatched junction bases: 8. CDR3 sequence (DNA): TGTGCCAGTCTCGGGACTAGCGGGAGACGGGGCACAGATACGCAGTATTTT. Encoded protein: CASLGTSGRRGTDTQYF.

The sample holds one count of this clone. The chain links TRBV6-2 or TRBV6-3 to TRBJ2-1; possible D gene TRBD2, 7 bases. CDR1 is MNHEY and CDR2 is SVGEGT in the germline V gene. The CDR3 runs 15 residues. V lost 0 bases and J lost 8, with 14 bases in between. DNA of the CDR3: TGTGCCAGCAGTTACTCGACGGGGGGCGCCCATGAGCAGTTCTTC. This sequence encodes CASSYSTGGAHEQFF.

V gene TRBV5-1 combines with J gene TRBJ1-4; 7 nucleotides line up with TRBD1. The V and J ends lost 6 bases and 3 bases, in that order; junction bases with no gene match: 8. Germline V CDR1 and CDR2: SGHRS, YFSETQ. There are 15 residues in the CDR3. This chain's CDR3 is CASKKGADSNEKLFF. In DNA, the CDR3 is TGCGCCAGCAAAAAGGGGGCCGACTCTAATGAAAAACTGTTTTTT.

The V and J genes are TRBV18 and TRBJ2-7, with D possibly TRBD2 on 7 matching bases. The CDR3 length is 15 residues. With 3 bases removed from V and 7 bases from J, the gap between germline ends came to 19 bases. Germline CDR1 and CDR2: KGHSH and LQKENI. CDR3 sequence reads: CASSPTGGRTGEQYF. The CDR3, as DNA: TGTGCCAGCTCACCGACGGGGGGCAGAACGGGAGAGCAGTACTTC.

The gene calls are TRBV2 and TRBJ2-1; 11 nucleotides match TRBD2. The J segment lost 2 bases and the V segment lost 6 bases, leaving 6 bases of the junction unmatched. Germline lookup yields CDR1 SNHLY and CDR2 FYNNEI. The CDR3 contains 16 residues. Here the CDR3 reads CASSRGLADPYNEQFF. CDR3 sequence (DNA): TGTGCCAGCAGCAGGGGACTAGCGGACCCCTACAATGAGCAGTTCTTC.

This chain links TRBV4-1 with TRBJ2-3; TRBD2 might be the D (6 bases). V was cut by 0 bases and J by 0 bases, with 7 bases left in between. CDR3 length: 15 amino acids. Germline-derived CDR1 and CDR2 are MGHRA and YSYEKL. The DNA for the CDR3 is TGCGCCAGCAGCCAAGACAGCGGGAGCACAGATACGCAGTATTTT. Protein product: CASSQDSGSTDTQYF.

This clone occurred once. This rearrangement joins TRBV18 to TRBJ1-1; D perhaps matches TRBD1 (5 bases). Germline CDR1 is KGHSH and CDR2 is LQKENI. This CDR3 is built from 17 residues. The ends were cut back, 1 base at V and 5 bases at J, with 20 bases in the middle. CDR3 DNA sequence: TGTGCCAGCTCACCACTCGCCTTGGACACCCTTAAGACTGAAGCTTTCTTT. Protein product: CASSPLALDTLKTEAFF.

The genes are TRBV4-1 and TRBJ1-1; 10 nucleotides line up with TRBD1. Germline-derived CDR1 and CDR2 are MGHRA and YSYEKL. The CDR3 runs to 17 residues. V dropped 3 bases and J dropped 0; count of bases not matched to a gene: 7. CDR3 residues: CASSHRQGAVVNTEAFF. CDR3 nucleotides: TGCGCCAGCAGCCACCGACAGGGGGCGGTTGTGAACACTGAAGCTTTCTTT.

This clone was observed a few times. The chain couples TRBV7-9 to TRBJ2-7; maybe TRBD1 (5 bases). Trimming left V 5 bases short and J 3 bases short, with 11 bases between. The CDR3 has 13 residues. Germline V CDR1 and CDR2: SEHNR, FQNEAQ (reference sequence). This CDR3 is CASSKDRDYEQYF. For the CDR3, the DNA is TGTGCCAGCAGCAAAGACAGAGACTACGAGCAGTACTTC. Complete variable domain (other parts from reference TRBV7-9 and TRBJ2-7): DTGVSQNPRHKITKRGQNVTFRCDPISEHNRLYWYRQTLGQGPEFLTYFQNEAQLEKSRLLSDRFSAERPKGSFSTLEIQRTEQGDSAMYLCASSKDRDYEQYFGPGTRLTVT.

Comment on this clone: This same CDR3 is encoded by further DNA sequences in the sample. The rearrangement uses TRBV11-2 and TRBJ1-1, with TRBD1 as a possible D gene (5 bases). Trimming removed 1 base at V and 0 bases at J, with 9 bases between. This CDR3 comprises 15 residues. Per germline, CDR1 SGHAT and CDR2 FQNNGV. The CDR3 protein is CASSLAGGVNTEAFF. Here the CDR3 DNA reads TGTGCCAGCAGCTTAGCGGGAGGGGTGAACACTGAAGCTTTCTTT.

V gene TRBV27 combines with J gene TRBJ1-5; D is possibly TRBD1 (6 bases). The CDR3 extends over 15 amino acids. Germline V gene sequence: CDR1 MNHEY, CDR2 SMNVEV (reference sequence). V lost 5 bases, J lost 1 base, and 12 bases lay in between. CDR3 region: CASSPRTASNQPQHF. In nucleotides, the CDR3 is TGTGCCAGCAGTCCGCGGACAGCAAGCAATCAGCCCCAGCATTTT.